This T cell receptor (beta chain) derives from a study of CD8 T cells in Susac syndrome. RNA totalling about 0.5 to 1 ug underwent reverse transcription with random hexamers. MiXCR, run by TCRdb on the immunoSEQ multiplex PCR reads, gives a single entry per CDR3 protein. Of hundreds of thousands of distinct CDR3 sequences in the sample, about 94% were seen once. The J segment lost 7 bases and the V segment lost 5 bases, leaving 6 bases of the junction unmatched. This CDR3 is built from 13 residues. Sequences were obtained from CD4+ T cells from PBMCs. The clonotype was recovered from a human donor with Susac syndrome. This chain uses TRBV12-3 or TRBV12-4 with TRBJ1-1, with TRBD1 matching over 8 bases. This chain's CDR3 is CASSPRDRNEAFF. Written as DNA, the CDR3 is TGTGCCAGCAGTCCCCGGGACAGGAATGAAGCTTTCTTT.